The 8 T cell receptor beta chains given below trace back to one sample, sequenced in a study of beta chain features in type 1 diabetes. Study outcomes and limitations: When Type 1 diabetes patients were examined, their TCRB CDR3s proved moderately but significantly shorter in all four CD4+ subsets.

Isolated RNA was reverse transcribed in full, so expressed TCRB transcripts were sequenced. Here immunoSEQ multiplex PCR was the method, and the copy in TCRdb shows in-frame clones only, minus some. The data contain under 300,000 clones, roughly 10% of them singletons. Their antigens are not known. Sequencing was carried out using naive CD4+ T cells from blood. All receptors come from a man aged 25 to 40 with type 1 diabetes.

Comments on this clone: Other nucleotide sequences in the sample specify the same CDR3. The chain has TRBV9 and TRBJ2-1; 7 positions agree with TRBD1. J was trimmed by 2 bases and V by 0 bases; bases with no gene match: 2. The CDR3 is 15 amino acids. Germline lookup yields CDR1 SGDLS and CDR2 YYNGEE. CDR3 loop: CASSVGQGAYNEQFF. The DNA for the CDR3 is TGTGCCAGCAGCGTAGGACAGGGCGCCTACAATGAGCAGTTCTTC.

The chain uses TRBV9 and TRBJ2-4; 10 positions agree with TRBD1. V shed 4 bases and J 8 bases; nucleotides not matched to a gene: 6. Germline CDR1 reads SGDLS; CDR2 reads YYNGEE. The CDR3 spans 14 residues. The CDR3 DNA is TGTGCCAGCAGCTTCAGGACAGGGGGGGACATTCAGTACTTC. Its translation is CASSFRTGGDIQYF.

The chain uses TRBV2 and TRBJ1-4; D gene unclear. CDR1 SNHLY and CDR2 FYNNEI come from the germline V gene. The CDR3 extends over 13 amino acids. V was shortened by 6 bases and J by 7 bases, with 12 bases between the two germline ends. CDR3 region: CASRREVAEKLFF. DNA for the CDR3: TGTGCCAGCAGGAGGGAGGTGGCTGAAAAACTGTTTTTT.

V usage is TRBV7-9 and J usage is TRBJ1-4; D unclear. Germline lookup yields CDR1 SEHNR and CDR2 FQNEAQ (reference sequence). Trimming removed 5 bases from V and 0 bases from J, with 7 bases in between. The CDR3 runs 14 residues. The CDR3 region has the DNA TGTGCCAGCAGCCCAGTTGCAACTAATGAAAAACTGTTTTTT. This translates into CASSPVATNEKLFF.

The J gene is TRBJ2-5, the V gene TRBV29-1; D not resolved. V was shortened by 3 bases and J by 5 bases, with 7 bases between the two germline ends. The CDR3 runs 11 residues. Germline V gene lookup returns CDR1 SQVTM and CDR2 ANQGSEA. DNA for the CDR3: TGCAGCGTTGAGGTGGGCGAGACCCAGTACTTC. Amino acid sequence: CSVEVGETQYF.

This clone was recorded a few times. The genes are TRBV7-2 and TRBJ2-5; a weak D match, TRBD2 (5 bases). This CDR3 has 16 amino acids. CDR1 and CDR2 from the germline V gene are SGHTA and FQGNSA. Trimming stripped 5 bases from V and 5 bases from J, with 21 bases between. CDR3 residues: CASSLRGAAIRETQYF. DNA of the CDR3: TGTGCCAGCAGCCTCCGGGGAGCGGCCATCCGGGAGACCCAGTACTTC.

In its sample, this clone was seen a few times. V usage is TRBV7-8 and J usage is TRBJ2-3; no definite D call. V was shortened by 1 base and J by 8 bases, with 7 bases between the two germline ends. The CDR3 spans 12 residues. Germline-derived CDR1 and CDR2 are SGHVS and FQNEAQ. The CDR3 reads CASSLVPSTQYF. The CDR3, as DNA: TGTGCCAGCAGCTTAGTCCCCTCTACGCAGTATTTT. The full variable domain, its missing parts supplied by reference TRBV7-8 and TRBJ2-3, is GAGVSQSPRYKVAKRGQDVALRCDPISGHVSLFWYQQALGQGPEFLTYFQNEAQLDKSGLPSDRFFAERPEGSVSTLKIQRTQQEDSAVYLCASSLVPSTQYFGPGTRLTVL.

This clone turned up a few times. In nucleotides, the CDR3 is TGCGCCAGCAGCTTGAATGGCGGACAGGGGGGGGCAGATACGCAGTATTTT. Its translation: CASSLNGGQGGADTQYF. V usage is TRBV5-1 and J usage is TRBJ2-3; 10 positions match TRBD1. The germline CDR1 and CDR2 sequences are SGHRS and YFSETQ. V lost 1 base to trimming and J lost 4 bases; unmatched junction nucleotides: 9. This CDR3 spans 17 amino acids.